These 32 T cell receptor beta chains originate from one sample sequenced in a study of T cell responses to AZD1222 COVID-19 vaccine (dated by TCRdb to about 2021). The time point tag for this specimen amounts to: about 28 days (+/-7) after the second vaccine dose. The library relied on the immunoSEQ multiplex PCR assay. The clones in this table, taken by TCRdb from immuneACCESS, are in-frame only. Not every clone is retained; where verified, under half of the shortfall comes from an unresolved V gene, and the cause of the rest is unknown. In all, the sample holds some 42,000 clones, and around four fifths of those were seen once. The ten largest clones capture under 20% of the sample. The sequences come from peripheral blood, collected 28 days after the second AZD1222 dose. These receptor sequences come from an adult who received the AZD1222 COVID-19 vaccine.

This chain uses TRBV15 with TRBJ1-1; D possibly corresponds to TRBD1 (5 bases). Trimming removed 3 bases at V and 4 bases at J, with 9 bases between. In germline, CDR1 is LNHNV, CDR2 YYDKDF (reference sequence). The CDR3 consists of 13 residues. CDR3 bases: TGTGCCACCAGCAGGAGGGGTGGCACTGAAGCTTTCTTT. Translation gives CATSRRGGTEAFF.

V and J are TRBV7-6 and TRBJ2-5; 7 bases agree with TRBD1. Germline trimming cut 0 bases from V and 0 bases from J; bases unmatched to any gene: 4. This CDR3 is 16 amino acids long. CDR1 SGHVS and CDR2 FNYEAQ come from the germline V gene. In DNA form, the CDR3 reads TGTGCCAGCAGCTTAGCGGGGACAGCGTACCAAGAGACCCAGTACTTC. Translation: CASSLAGTAYQETQYF.

The CDR3 loop is CASSWGLSTNEQFF. The DNA for the CDR3 is TGTGCCAGCAGCTGGGGACTCTCGACCAATGAGCAGTTCTTC. This chain joins TRBV7-9 and TRBJ2-1, with TRBD2 as a possible D gene (6 bases). V lost 4 bases and J 6 bases, leaving 13 bases between the germline ends. Germline lookup yields CDR1 SEHNR and CDR2 FQNEAQ (reference sequence). The CDR3 consists of 14 residues.

This chain connects TRBV7-2 to TRBJ1-6; 8 nucleotides align to TRBD1. V dropped 3 bases and J dropped 13; count of bases not matched to a gene: 8. The length of the CDR3 is 14 residues. Germline CDR1 is SGHTA and CDR2 is FQGNSA. CDR3 amino acids: CASSFGQGGYPLHF. The CDR3 bases are TGTGCCAGCAGCTTTGGACAGGGAGGGTACCCCCTCCACTTT.

This sequence joins TRBV5-1 and TRBJ1-1, with 8 nucleotides matching TRBD1. V shed 4 bases, J shed 1 base, and the junction held 9 bases outside the gene matches. The V gene's germline CDR1 is SGHRS and CDR2 YFSETQ. CDR3 size: 16 residues. CDR3 loop: CASSLSPGTGNTEAFF. As DNA, the CDR3 is TGCGCCAGCAGCCTCAGTCCCGGGACAGGGAACACTGAAGCTTTCTTT.

The chain employs TRBV7-9 and TRBJ1-2, with TRBD1 matching 7 bases. The germline gives CDR1 SEHNR, CDR2 FQNEAQ (reference sequence). The CDR3 has 12 residues. V dropped 5 bases and J dropped 9; count of bases not matched to a gene: 6. The CDR3 DNA follows: TGTGCCAGCAGCGGGACAGTTCATAGCTACACCTTC. This gives the protein CASSGTVHSYTF.

The chain uses TRBV5-4 and TRBJ1-1; tentatively, D is TRBD1 (6 bases). V gave up 1 base and J gave up 9 bases, with 16 bases separating them. Per the germline V gene, CDR1 is SGHNT and CDR2 is YYREEE (reference sequence). The CDR3 spans 14 residues. CDR3: CASSLRQGPGKAFF. The CDR3 DNA is TGTGCCAGCAGCTTGCGTCAGGGGCCCGGTAAAGCTTTCTTT.

Concerning this clone: Since no conserved phenylalanine or tryptophan closes the CDR3, a read error is the likely cause. It is unclear where the CDR3 begins or ends on the DNA, so no DNA is shown, and the CDR3 is as TCRdb lists it. This rearrangement joins TRBV10-2 to TRBJ1-4. The CDR3 has 12 amino acids, counting both end residues. Per germline, CDR1 WSHSY and CDR2 SAAADI. The CDR3 spells CASSDRGGVGYL.

This chain uses TRBV11-2 with TRBJ2-1, with D maybe TRBD2 (6 bases). This CDR3 comprises 16 residues. CDR1 and CDR2 from the germline V gene are SGHAT and FQNNGV. V lost 7 bases and J lost 6, with 22 bases in between. DNA of the CDR3: TGTGCCAGCAACCTCCGGGCGGGACCCGGGGCCAATGAGCAGTTCTTC. Its translation: CASNLRAGPGANEQFF.

The genes are TRBV10-3 and TRBJ2-5; no firm D call. Germline CDR1 ENHRY, CDR2 SYGVKD. The CDR3 length is 15 residues. Trimming left V 5 bases short and J 5 bases short, with 18 bases between. CDR3 sequence (DNA): TGTGCCATCAGTAGTGGGCAGGCCTCGAGGGAGACCCAGTACTTC. Its protein product is CAISSGQASRETQYF.

The rearrangement joins TRBV5-4 to TRBJ1-1, with TRBD1 matching over 7 bases. Trimming cost V 4 bases and J 3 bases; bases outside gene matches: 6. CDR1 is SGHNT and CDR2 is YYREEE in the germline V gene (reference sequence). CDR3 length: 14 amino acids. The CDR3 is CASSTTTGYTEAFF. The DNA for the CDR3 is TGTGCCAGCAGCACCACGACAGGGTACACTGAAGCTTTCTTT.

This chain links TRBV7-2 with TRBJ2-2; 8 positions agree with TRBD1. This CDR3 comprises 15 residues. V was pared by 6 bases and J by 1 base, with 4 bases of the junction left unmatched. Germline loops: CDR1 SGHTA, CDR2 FQGNSA. CDR3 sequence (DNA): TGTGCCAGCAGATCAGGGACAGGGAACACCGGGGAGCTGTTTTTT. This translates into CASRSGTGNTGELFF. Full variable domain (rest looked up from reference TRBV7-2 and TRBJ2-2): GAGVSQSPSNKVTEKGKDVELRCDPISGHTALYWYRQSLGQGLEFLIYFQGNSAPDKSGLPSDRFSAERTGGSVSTLTIQRTQQEDSAVYLCASRSGTGNTGELFFGEGSRLTVL.

The chain has TRBV6-6 and TRBJ2-2; the D gene is possibly TRBD1 (7 bases). Looked up from germline, CDR1 is MNHNY and CDR2 is SVGAGI (reference sequence). Trimming stripped 5 bases from V and 0 bases from J, with 16 bases between. There are 17 residues in the CDR3. The CDR3 DNA reads as TGTGCCAGCAGTCGCGGAAGCAGGGGGGCGAACACCGGGGAGCTGTTTTTT. Translated, it gives CASSRGSRGANTGELFF.

The V and J genes are TRBV24-1 and TRBJ2-1; D not resolved. The CDR3 is 17 residues long. Germline CDR1 is KGHDR and CDR2 is SFDVKD. Trimming left V 4 bases short and J 7 bases short, with 22 bases between. CDR3 region: CATSDSVLGRSTNEQFF. CDR3 in DNA: TGTGCCACCAGTGACTCGGTCTTAGGACGCTCGACTAATGAGCAGTTCTTC.

The rearrangement links TRBV6-5 to TRBJ1-2, with a weak D call TRBD1 (6 bases). Trimming pared 6 bases from V and 6 bases from J, leaving 17 bases between. The germline V gene has CDR1 MNHEY and CDR2 SVGAGI. The CDR3 loop spans 14 amino acids. This CDR3 is CASSLDRSYNGYTF. The CDR3 DNA sequence: TGTGCCAGCAGCCTTGACAGGTCCTATAATGGCTACACCTTC.

This clone was seen a handful of times. This chain uses TRBV29-1 with TRBJ1-5; tentative D call: TRBD1 (6 bases). Trimming left V 6 bases short and J 3 bases short, with 12 bases between. The CDR3 is made up of 13 amino acids. Germline loops: CDR1 SQVTM, CDR2 ANQGSEA. CDR3 sequence reads: CSVRDNYNQPQHF. The DNA for the CDR3 is TGCAGCGTACGGGACAATTACAATCAGCCCCAGCATTTT.

The rearrangement uses TRBV11-2 and TRBJ1-1; D is perhaps TRBD1 (6 bases). The V gene's germline CDR1 is SGHAT and CDR2 FQNNGV. This CDR3 is built from 17 residues. V was clipped by 2 bases and J by 1 base, with 17 bases between them. The CDR3 coding sequence is TGTGCCAGCAGCTTACGGCAGGGGCGGGCTTGGAACACTGAAGCTTTCTTT. Translation gives CASSLRQGRAWNTEAFF.

The gene calls are TRBV19 and TRBJ1-1; D is uncertain. This CDR3 spans 12 amino acids. Germline lookup yields CDR1 LNHDA and CDR2 SQIVND (reference sequence). Deletions cut 5 bases from V and 3 bases from J, with 7 bases between. CDR3 DNA sequence: TGTGCCAGTAGTGCGGAGGACACTGAAGCTTTCTTT. It encodes CASSAEDTEAFF.

As concerns this clone: A junction boundary mismatches the germline segment, possibly from a read error. The chain recombines TRBV7-8 with TRBJ1-1; D gene uncertain. There are 12 residues in the CDR3. The germline CDR1 and CDR2 sequences are SGHVS and FQNEAQ. CDR3 protein: CASSIANTEAFF. In nucleotides, the CDR3 is TGTGCCAGCAGCATAGCGAACACTGAAGCTTTCTTT.

Points on this clone: The germline gene is not matched at one end of the junction; a read error may be the cause. This chain uses TRBV5-6 with TRBJ1-5, with D unclear. Germline V gene lookup returns CDR1 SGHDT and CDR2 YYEEEE. The CDR3 covers 16 residues. CDR3 DNA: TGTGCCAGCAGCTTGTGGCGGGCCATGGGAAATCGGCCCCAGCATTTT. This translates into CASSLWRAMGNRPQHF.

The chain links TRBV7-6 to TRBJ2-7, with no clear D. CDR1 is SGHVS, CDR2 FNYEAQ, per germline. Deletions cut 5 bases from V and 13 bases from J, with 18 bases between. The CDR3 is 12 amino acids. The CDR3 DNA follows: TGTGCCAGCAGCCACTTCGCGGCAGAAATCTACTTC. It specifies CASSHFAAEIYF.

V usage is TRBV3-1 (or the pseudogene TRBV3-2) and J usage is TRBJ1-6; D gene unclear. Germline V CDR1 and CDR2: LGHDT, YNNKEL (reference sequence). V lost 5 bases, J lost 6 bases, and 8 bases lay in between. The CDR3 has 13 amino acids. CDR3 sequence: CASSGSINSPLHF. The CDR3 coding sequence is TGTGCCAGCAGCGGTTCCATTAATTCACCCCTCCACTTT.

The CDR3 nucleotides are TGTGCCATCAGGTGGGGCGAATCCTACGAGCAGTACTTC. It encodes CAIRWGESYEQYF. This chain uses TRBV10-3 with TRBJ2-7; D is perhaps TRBD1 (5 bases). Trimming left V 6 bases short and J 1 base short, with 10 bases between. Per the germline V gene, CDR1 is ENHRY and CDR2 is SYGVKD. CDR3 length: 13 residues.

This clone was seen only a few times. The genes are TRBV29-1 and TRBJ1-1; possibly TRBD1 for D (5 bases). The ends were cut back, 7 bases at V and 1 base at J, with 10 bases in the middle. This CDR3 has 12 residues. The germline V gene has CDR1 SQVTM and CDR2 ANQGSEA. Written as DNA, the CDR3 is TGCAGCGCATGGGGCGGGAACACTGAAGCTTTCTTT. Translating gives CSAWGGNTEAFF.

The rearrangement uses TRBV5-1 and TRBJ1-2, with 8 bases that match TRBD1. Germline V gene data show CDR1 as SGHRS and CDR2 as YFSETQ. The CDR3 runs 15 residues. V shed 2 bases and J 8 bases; nucleotides not matched to a gene: 11. The DNA for the CDR3 is TGCGCCAGCAGCTTCATTACTCAGGGGGCGACGGGCTACACCTTC. Amino acid sequence: CASSFITQGATGYTF.

This clone showed up just a few times. This chain uses TRBV10-3 with TRBJ1-5, with TRBD1 as a possible D gene (6 bases). V was shortened by 5 bases and J by 0 bases, with 8 bases between the two germline ends. The V gene's germline CDR1 is ENHRY and CDR2 SYGVKD. CDR3 length: 14 amino acids. The CDR3 DNA is TGTGCCATCAGTAAACAGGGTAGCAATCAGCCCCAGCATTTT. Translating gives CAISKQGSNQPQHF.

This clone has just a few counts. V is TRBV3-1 (or the pseudogene TRBV3-2) and J is TRBJ1-3; D is ambiguous. The V gene lost 4 bases and the J gene lost 0 bases, with 7 bases spanning the gap. Germline assignment: CDR1 LGHDT and CDR2 YNNKEL (reference sequence). The CDR3 sequence is 14 residues long. CDR3 sequence (DNA): TGTGCCAGCAGCCCGACGAACTCTGGAAACACCATATATTTT. It codes for CASSPTNSGNTIYF.

The chain joins TRBV25-1 to TRBJ1-1; 7 bases align to TRBD1. V shed 6 bases and J 6 bases; nucleotides not matched to a gene: 10. Germline assignment: CDR1 MGHDK and CDR2 SYGVNS. The CDR3 is 14 amino acids. In nucleotides, the CDR3 is TGTGCCAGCAGCCGACAGGGACGGATGGCTGAAGCTTTCTTT. Its translation: CASSRQGRMAEAFF. Filled out from reference TRBV25-1 and TRBJ1-1, the complete variable domain reads EADIYQTPRYLVIGTGKKITLECSQTMGHDKMYWYQQDPGMELHLIHYSYGVNSTEKGDLSSESTVSRIRTEHFPLTLESARPSHTSQYLCASSRQGRMAEAFFGQGTRLTVV.

The gene calls are TRBV5-8 and TRBJ1-5; TRBD1 might be the D (6 bases). CDR1 is SGHTS, CDR2 YDEGEE, per germline. CDR3 size: 15 residues. Trimming removed 4 bases from V and 2 bases from J, with 13 bases in between. CDR3 DNA sequence: TGTGCCAGCAGCCCAGGACAGATCCGCAATCAGCCCCAGCATTTT. Amino acid sequence: CASSPGQIRNQPQHF. Variable domain in full (rest from reference TRBV5-8 and TRBJ1-5): EAGVTQSPTHLIKTRGQQATLRCSPISGHTSVYWYQQALGLGLQFLLWYDEGEERNRGNFPPRFSGRQFPNYSSELNVNALELEDSALYLCASSPGQIRNQPQHFGDGTRLSIL.

This clone was seen once. J is TRBJ1-6 and V is TRBV11-2; TRBD1 agrees at 7 bases. This CDR3 region has 16 residues. The V segment lost 5 bases and the J segment 10 bases; nucleotides outside the gene matches: 14. CDR1 SGHAT and CDR2 FQNNGV come from the germline V gene. The CDR3 DNA follows: TGTGCCAGCAGCCTCTCGGGCAGGGGGGAAAAATCACCCCTCCACTTT. Residues: CASSLSGRGEKSPLHF.

The count of this clone is one. The chain employs TRBV12-3 or TRBV12-4 and TRBJ2-2; D is unclear. With 6 bases removed from V and 6 bases from J, the gap between germline ends came to 11 bases. The CDR3 extends over 13 amino acids. CDR3 bases: TGTGCCAGCAGCCGAATGGGGTCCGGGGAGCTGTTTTTT. This translates into CASSRMGSGELFF.

In its sample, this clone was seen a few times. The chain employs TRBV5-1 and TRBJ1-6; no reliable D call. V lost 3 bases and J lost 8, with 18 bases in between. The CDR3 runs to 16 residues. The germline CDR1 and CDR2 sequences are SGHRS and YFSETQ. The DNA of the CDR3 is TGCGCCAGCAGCTCGATTGTCACAGATAGCTATTCACCCCTCCACTTT. It encodes CASSSIVTDSYSPLHF.